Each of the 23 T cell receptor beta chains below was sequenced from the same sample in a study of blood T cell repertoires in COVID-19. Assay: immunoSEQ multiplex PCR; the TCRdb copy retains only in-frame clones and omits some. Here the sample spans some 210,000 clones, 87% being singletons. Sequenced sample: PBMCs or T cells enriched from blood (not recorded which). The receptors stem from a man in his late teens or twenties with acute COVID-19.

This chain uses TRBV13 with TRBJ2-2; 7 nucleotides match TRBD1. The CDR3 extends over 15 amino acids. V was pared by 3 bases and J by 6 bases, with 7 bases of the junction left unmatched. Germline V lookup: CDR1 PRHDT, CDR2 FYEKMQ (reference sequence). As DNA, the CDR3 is TGTGCCAGCAGCTTGGGGACAGTGGTCTCCGGGGAGCTGTTTTTT. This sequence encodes CASSLGTVVSGELFF. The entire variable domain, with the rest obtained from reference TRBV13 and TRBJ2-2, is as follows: AAGVIQSPRHLIKEKRETATLKCYPIPRHDTVYWYQQGPGQDPQFLISFYEKMQSDKGSIPDRFSAQQFSDYHSELNMSSLELGDSALYFCASSLGTVVSGELFFGEGSRLTVL.

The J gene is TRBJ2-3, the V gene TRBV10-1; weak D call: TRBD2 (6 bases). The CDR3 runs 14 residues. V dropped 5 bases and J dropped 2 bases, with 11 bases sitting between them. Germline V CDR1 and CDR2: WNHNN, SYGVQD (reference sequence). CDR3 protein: CASSTGSATDTQYF. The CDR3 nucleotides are TGCGCCAGCAGTACCGGGAGTGCCACAGATACGCAGTATTTT.

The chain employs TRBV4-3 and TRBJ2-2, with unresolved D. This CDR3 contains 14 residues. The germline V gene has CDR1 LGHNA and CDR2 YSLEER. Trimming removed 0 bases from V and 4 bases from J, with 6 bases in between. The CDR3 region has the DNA TGCGCCAGCAGCCAAGATTGGGCCACCGGGGAGCTGTTTTTT. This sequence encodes CASSQDWATGELFF.

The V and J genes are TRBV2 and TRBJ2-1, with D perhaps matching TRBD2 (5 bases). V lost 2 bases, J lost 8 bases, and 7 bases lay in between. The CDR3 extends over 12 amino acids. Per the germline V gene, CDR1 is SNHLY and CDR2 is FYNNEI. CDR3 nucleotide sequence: TGTGCCAGCAGTGAATCGAGGGATGAGCAGTTCTTC. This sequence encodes CASSESRDEQFF.

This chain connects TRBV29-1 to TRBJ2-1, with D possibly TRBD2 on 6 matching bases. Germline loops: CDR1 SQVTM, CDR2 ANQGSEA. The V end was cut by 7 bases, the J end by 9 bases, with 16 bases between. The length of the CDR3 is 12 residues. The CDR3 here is CSGRLDGSEQFF. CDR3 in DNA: TGCAGCGGCCGACTAGATGGTAGTGAGCAGTTCTTC.

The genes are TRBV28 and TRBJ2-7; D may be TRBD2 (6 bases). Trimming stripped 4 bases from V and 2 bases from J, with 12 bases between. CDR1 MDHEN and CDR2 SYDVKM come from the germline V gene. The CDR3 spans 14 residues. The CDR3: CASSSASETYEQYF. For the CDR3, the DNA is TGTGCCAGCAGTTCCGCTAGCGAGACCTACGAGCAGTACTTC.

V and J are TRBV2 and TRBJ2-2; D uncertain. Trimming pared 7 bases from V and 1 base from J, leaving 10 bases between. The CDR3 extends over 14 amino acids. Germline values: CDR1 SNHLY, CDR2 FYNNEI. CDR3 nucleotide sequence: TGTGCCAGCAAAAACGTCGGGAACACCGGGGAGCTGTTTTTT. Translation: CASKNVGNTGELFF.

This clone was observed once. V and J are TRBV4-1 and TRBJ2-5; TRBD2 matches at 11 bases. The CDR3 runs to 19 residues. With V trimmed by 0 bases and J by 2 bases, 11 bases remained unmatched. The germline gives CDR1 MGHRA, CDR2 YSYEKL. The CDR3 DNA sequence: TGCGCCAGCAGCCAAGATCTAACTAGCGGGAGATTGGGGCAAGAGACCCAGTACTTC. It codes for CASSQDLTSGRLGQETQYF.

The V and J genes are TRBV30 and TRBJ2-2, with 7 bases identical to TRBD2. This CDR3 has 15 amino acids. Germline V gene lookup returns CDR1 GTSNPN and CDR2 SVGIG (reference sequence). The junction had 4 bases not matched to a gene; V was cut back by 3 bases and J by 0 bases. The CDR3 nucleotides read TGTGCCTGGAGATTTGCGGGGGCGAACACCGGGGAGCTGTTTTTT. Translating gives CAWRFAGANTGELFF.

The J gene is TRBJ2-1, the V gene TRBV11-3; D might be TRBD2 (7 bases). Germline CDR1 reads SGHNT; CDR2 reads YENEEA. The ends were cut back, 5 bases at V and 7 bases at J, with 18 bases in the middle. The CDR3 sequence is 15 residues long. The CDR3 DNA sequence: TGTGCCAGCAGCCACGCGGGGGAGGGGACAAATGAGCAGTTCTTC. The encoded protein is CASSHAGEGTNEQFF.

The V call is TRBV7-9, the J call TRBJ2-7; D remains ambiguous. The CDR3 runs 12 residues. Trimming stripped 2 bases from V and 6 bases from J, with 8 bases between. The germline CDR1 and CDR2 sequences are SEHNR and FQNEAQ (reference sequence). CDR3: CASSLTLSEQYF. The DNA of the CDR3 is TGTGCCAGCAGCTTAACTTTATCCGAGCAGTACTTC.

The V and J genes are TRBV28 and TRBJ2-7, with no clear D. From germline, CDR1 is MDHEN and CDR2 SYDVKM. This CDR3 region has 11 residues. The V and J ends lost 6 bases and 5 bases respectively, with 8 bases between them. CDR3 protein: CASSPYHEQYF. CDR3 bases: TGTGCCAGCAGCCCCTACCACGAGCAGTACTTC.

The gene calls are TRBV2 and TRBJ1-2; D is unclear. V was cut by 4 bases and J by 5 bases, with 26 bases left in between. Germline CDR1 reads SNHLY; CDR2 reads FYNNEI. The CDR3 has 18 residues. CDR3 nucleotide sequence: TGTGCCAGCAGTGGCCCCGGAGGGATGGGCTCGGCGGCATATGGCTACACCTTC. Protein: CASSGPGGMGSAAYGYTF.

The CDR3 nucleotides are TGTGCCAGCAGCCACAGGGGGCAGCCCCTCCACTTT. Translation: CASSHRGQPLHF. This chain links TRBV7-8 with TRBJ1-6, with 9 bases matching TRBD1. Germline V lookup: CDR1 SGHVS, CDR2 FQNEAQ. The junction had 3 bases not matched to a gene; V was cut back by 5 bases and J by 13 bases. CDR3 length: 12 residues.

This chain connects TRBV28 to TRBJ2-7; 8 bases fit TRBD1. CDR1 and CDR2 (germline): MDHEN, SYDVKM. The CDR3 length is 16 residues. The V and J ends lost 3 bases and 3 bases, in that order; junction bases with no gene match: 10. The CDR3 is CASSLDTLDRVYEQYF. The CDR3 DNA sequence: TGTGCCAGCAGTTTGGATACCCTGGACAGGGTCTACGAGCAGTACTTC. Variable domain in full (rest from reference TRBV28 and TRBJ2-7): DVKVTQSSRYLVKRTGEKVFLECVQDMDHENMFWYRQDPGLGLRLIYFSYDVKMKEKGDIPEGYSVSREKKERFSLILESASTNQTSMYLCASSLDTLDRVYEQYFGPGTRLTVT.

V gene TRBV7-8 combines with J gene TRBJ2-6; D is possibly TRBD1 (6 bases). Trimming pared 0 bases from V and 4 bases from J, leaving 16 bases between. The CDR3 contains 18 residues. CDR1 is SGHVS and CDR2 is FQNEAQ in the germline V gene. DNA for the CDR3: TGTGCCAGCAGCTTAGCGTATCCCAGGGGTTTCGGGGCCAACGTCCTGACTTTC. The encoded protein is CASSLAYPRGFGANVLTF.

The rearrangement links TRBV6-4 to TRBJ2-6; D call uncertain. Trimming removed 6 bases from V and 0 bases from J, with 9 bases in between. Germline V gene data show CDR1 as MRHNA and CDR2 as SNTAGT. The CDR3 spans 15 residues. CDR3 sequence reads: CASSSEHSGANVLTF. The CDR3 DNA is TGTGCCAGCAGCTCGGAGCACTCTGGGGCCAACGTCCTGACTTTC.

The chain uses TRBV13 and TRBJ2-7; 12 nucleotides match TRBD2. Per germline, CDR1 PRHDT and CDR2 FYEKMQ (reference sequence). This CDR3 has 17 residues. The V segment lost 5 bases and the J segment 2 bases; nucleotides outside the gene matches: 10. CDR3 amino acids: CASSGGLAGWGTYEQYF. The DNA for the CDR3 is TGTGCCAGCAGCGGTGGACTAGCGGGATGGGGCACCTACGAGCAGTACTTC.

CDR3 in amino acids: CASSLGTSGAYEQYF. The CDR3 DNA follows: TGTGCCAGCAGTTTAGGGACTAGCGGAGCCTACGAGCAGTACTTC. The chain is built from TRBV28 and TRBJ2-7; 11 positions match TRBD2. The CDR3 is made up of 15 amino acids. CDR1 MDHEN and CDR2 SYDVKM come from the germline V gene. With V trimmed by 2 bases and J by 2 bases, 2 bases remained unmatched.

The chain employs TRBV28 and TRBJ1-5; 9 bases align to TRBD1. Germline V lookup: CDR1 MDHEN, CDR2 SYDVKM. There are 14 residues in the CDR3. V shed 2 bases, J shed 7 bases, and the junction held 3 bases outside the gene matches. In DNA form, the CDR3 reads TGTGCCAGCAGTTTAGGGACAGGGAGACAGCCCCAGCATTTT. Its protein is CASSLGTGRQPQHF. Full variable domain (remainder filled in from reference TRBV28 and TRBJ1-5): DVKVTQSSRYLVKRTGEKVFLECVQDMDHENMFWYRQDPGLGLRLIYFSYDVKMKEKGDIPEGYSVSREKKERFSLILESASTNQTSMYLCASSLGTGRQPQHFGDGTRLSIL.

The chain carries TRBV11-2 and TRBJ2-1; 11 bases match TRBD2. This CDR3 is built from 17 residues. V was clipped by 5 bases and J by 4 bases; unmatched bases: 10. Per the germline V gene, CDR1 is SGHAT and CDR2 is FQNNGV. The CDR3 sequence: CASSLRKGLAEYNEQFF. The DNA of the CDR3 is TGTGCCAGCAGCCTAAGAAAGGGACTAGCGGAGTACAATGAGCAGTTCTTC.

The CDR3 loop reads CASSSYPSSYNEQFF. DNA of the CDR3: TGTGCCAGCAGCTCATACCCTAGCTCCTACAATGAGCAGTTCTTC. J is TRBJ2-1 and V is TRBV7-3; D gene uncertain. The germline V and J ends were trimmed by 4 bases and 0 bases, with 10 bases remaining between them. Germline V lookup: CDR1 SGHTA, CDR2 FQGTGA. This CDR3 comprises 15 residues.

DNA of the CDR3: TGTGCCAGCAGCCCGCGGGATAACACCGGGGAGCTGTTTTTT. Encoded protein: CASSPRDNTGELFF. The chain couples TRBV27 to TRBJ2-2, with D possibly TRBD2 on 6 matching bases. The CDR3 length is 14 residues. CDR1 is MNHEY and CDR2 is SMNVEV in the germline V gene (reference sequence). With 6 bases removed from V and 2 bases from J, the gap between germline ends came to 10 bases.